This T cell receptor beta chain was recorded in a study of shared clonotypes between healthy human individuals. Sequenced by immunoSEQ multiplex PCR; TCRdb stores in-frame clones only, minus some. The repertoire holds some 2.4 million clones, with over 85% as singletons. The split of CD4+ cells yielded CD45RA+ naive and CD45RA-negative memory subsets. V gave up 6 bases and J gave up 0 bases, with 9 bases separating them. The germline V gene has CDR1 MDHEN and CDR2 SYDVKM. The CDR3 loop spans 14 amino acids. This clone was detected only once. What it binds is not known. Study results and caveats: Larger estimated richness was generally recorded for naive subsets relative to memory subsets.

This TCR was sampled from a man aged 18 to 29 in good health. Some clones in this sample may be carry-over from other donors' samples. The chain couples TRBV28 to TRBJ1-3; no clear D gene. Sequenced material: naive CD4+ T cells from PBMCs. As to subset: CD45RA+ positively selected. CDR3 nucleotide sequence: TGTGCCAGCAGCAGAAAACTCTCTGGAAACACCATATATTTT. It yields the protein CASSRKLSGNTIYF. Using reference TRBV28 and TRBJ1-3 for the parts outside the CDR3, the full variable domain is DVKVTQSSRYLVKRTGEKVFLECVQDMDHENMFWYRQDPGLGLRLIYFSYDVKMKEKGDIPEGYSVSREKKERFSLILESASTNQTSMYLCASSRKLSGNTIYFGEGSWLTVV.